Presented here are 13 T cell receptor beta chains from one specimen sequenced in a study of T cell responses to AZD1222 COVID-19 vaccine. Here immunoSEQ multiplex PCR was the method, and the copy in TCRdb shows in-frame clones only, minus some. Here the sample spans some 49,000 clones, about 74% being singletons. The starting material was peripheral blood, obtained on day 0 of AZD1222 vaccination. These receptors originate from an adult in good health.

The genes are TRBV28 and TRBJ1-1, with D perhaps matching TRBD1 (6 bases). CDR1 is MDHEN and CDR2 is SYDVKM in the germline V gene. The length of the CDR3 is 14 residues. V was pared by 4 bases and J by 6 bases, with 15 bases between. The CDR3 here is CASSSATGGSEAFF. The DNA of the CDR3 is TGTGCCAGCAGTTCAGCGACAGGTGGGTCTGAAGCTTTCTTT.

The rearrangement uses TRBV15 and TRBJ2-1, with 8 bases lining up with TRBD2. CDR1 LNHNV and CDR2 YYDKDF come from the germline V gene (reference sequence). CDR3 size: 15 residues. With V trimmed by 5 bases and J by 6 bases, 9 bases remained unmatched. CDR3 loop: CATSETGTRFNEQFF. As DNA, the CDR3 is TGTGCCACCAGCGAAACCGGGACTAGGTTCAATGAGCAGTTCTTC. Based on the CDR3 plus reference TRBV15 and TRBJ2-1, the full variable domain is DAMVIQNPRYQVTQFGKPVTLSCSQTLNHNVMYWYQQKSSQAPKLLFHYYDKDFNNEADTPDNFQSRRPNTSFCFLDIRSPGLGDTAMYLCATSETGTRFNEQFFGPGTRLTVL.

The CDR3 sequence: CASSPGQPNTEAFF. CDR3 bases: TGCGCCAGCAGCCCGGGACAGCCGAACACTGAAGCTTTCTTT. The gene calls are TRBV5-1 and TRBJ1-1, with 7 bases matching TRBD1. CDR1 SGHRS and CDR2 YFSETQ come from the germline V gene. The junction had 4 bases not matched to a gene; V was cut back by 4 bases and J by 1 base. The CDR3 consists of 14 residues.

The V and J genes are TRBV6-2 or TRBV6-3 and TRBJ1-5; D call uncertain. This CDR3 is built from 14 residues. Between the trimmed V and J ends, which lost 4 bases and 3 bases, there was a span of 10 bases. Germline V lookup: CDR1 MNHEY, CDR2 SVGEGT. CDR3 bases: TGTGCCAGCAGTTTAGTACAACTCAATCAGCCCCAGCATTTT. This encodes CASSLVQLNQPQHF.

The genes are TRBV28 and TRBJ1-2; maybe TRBD1 (5 bases). Trimming removed 7 bases from V and 8 bases from J, with 14 bases in between. The CDR3 is 12 amino acids. Germline V gives CDR1 MDHEN, CDR2 SYDVKM. The CDR3 nucleotides are TGTGCCAGCACCACGGGGCTACGGGGCTACACCTTC. Translated: CASTTGLRGYTF.

This clone has more than one count but fewer than ten. The chain carries TRBV7-9 and TRBJ1-3; 7 bases line up with TRBD1. V lost 4 bases and J lost 8; bases outside the gene matches: 5. This CDR3 spans 13 amino acids. Germline V gene sequence: CDR1 SEHNR, CDR2 FQNEAQ (reference sequence). The CDR3 DNA reads TGTGCCAGCAGCTCCGGGACAGTGGACACCATATATTTT. The encoded protein is CASSSGTVDTIYF.

This clone was observed a few times. The V and J genes are TRBV28 and TRBJ1-5, with TRBD1 matching 7 bases. The CDR3 has 17 amino acids. Germline trimming cut 7 bases from V and 3 bases from J; bases unmatched to any gene: 15. CDR1 MDHEN and CDR2 SYDVKM come from the germline V gene. CDR3 sequence reads: CASISSLGGTANQPQHF. The CDR3 DNA is TGTGCCAGCATTTCTTCTCTTGGCGGGACAGCCAATCAGCCCCAGCATTTT.

The genes are TRBV27 and TRBJ2-3; D is perhaps TRBD2 (6 bases). Germline CDR1 is MNHEY and CDR2 is SMNVEV (reference sequence). The CDR3 runs to 15 residues. Trimming pared 1 base from V and 9 bases from J, leaving 17 bases between. CDR3 region: CASSLFRQGGVTQYF. CDR3 bases: TGTGCCAGCAGTTTATTTCGTCAGGGAGGAGTAACGCAGTATTTT.

CDR3 protein: CASSPRSFLDMNTEAFF. The CDR3 nucleotides are TGTGCCAGCAGCCCCCGGTCTTTTCTGGACATGAACACTGAAGCTTTCTTT. This chain links TRBV14 with TRBJ1-1, with D tentatively TRBD1 (5 bases). This CDR3 has 17 amino acids. The V gene's germline CDR1 is SGHDN and CDR2 FVKESK. V was pared by 4 bases and J by 0 bases, with 18 bases between.

This clone showed up just a few times. The chain joins TRBV3-1 (or the pseudogene TRBV3-2) to TRBJ1-2; a weak D match, TRBD1 (6 bases). The V gene lost 3 bases and the J gene lost 6 bases, with 14 bases spanning the gap. CDR1 is LGHDT, CDR2 YNNKEL, per germline (reference sequence). The CDR3 extends over 14 amino acids. The CDR3 bases are TGTGCCAGCAGCCACGCCGCTGGGGGCCATGGCTACACCTTC. Its protein product is CASSHAAGGHGYTF.

The J gene is TRBJ2-1, the V gene TRBV7-6, with unresolved D. Deletions cut 1 base from V and 8 bases from J, with 6 bases between. The germline gives CDR1 SGHVS, CDR2 FNYEAQ. The length of the CDR3 is 12 residues. The CDR3 bases are TGTGCCAGCAGCTTAGGGTCTGATGAGCAGTTCTTC. Translation gives CASSLGSDEQFF.

The CDR3 nucleotides read TGTGCCAGTAAGGCCTCTGGAAACACCATATATTTT. Its translation is CASKASGNTIYF. The chain joins TRBV19 to TRBJ1-3; no definite D call. V lost 7 bases to trimming and J lost 0 bases, with 4 bases between them. CDR3 length: 12 residues. CDR1 and CDR2 (germline): LNHDA, SQIVND (reference sequence).

This clone was seen a handful of times. The chain has TRBV5-8 and TRBJ2-7, with 10 positions matching TRBD2. Germline assignment: CDR1 SGHTS and CDR2 YDEGEE. CDR3 length: 16 amino acids. Trimming removed 0 bases from V and 5 bases from J; junction bases left unmatched: 8. CDR3 loop: CASSLGLAGAIHEQYF. DNA for the CDR3: TGTGCCAGCAGCTTGGGACTAGCGGGTGCCATCCACGAGCAGTACTTC.